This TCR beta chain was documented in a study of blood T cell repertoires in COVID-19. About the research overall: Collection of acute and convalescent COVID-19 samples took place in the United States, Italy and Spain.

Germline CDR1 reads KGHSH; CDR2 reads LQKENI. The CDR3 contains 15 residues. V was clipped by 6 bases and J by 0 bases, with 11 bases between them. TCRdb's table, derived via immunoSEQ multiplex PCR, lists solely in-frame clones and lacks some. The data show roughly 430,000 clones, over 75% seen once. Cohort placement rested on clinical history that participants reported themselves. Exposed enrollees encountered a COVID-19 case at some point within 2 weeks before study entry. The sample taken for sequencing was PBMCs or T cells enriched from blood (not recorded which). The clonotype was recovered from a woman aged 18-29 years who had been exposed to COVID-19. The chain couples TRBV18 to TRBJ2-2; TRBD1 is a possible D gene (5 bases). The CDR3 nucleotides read TGTGCCAGCTCGATGGGGCAGACGAACACCGGGGAGCTGTTTTTT. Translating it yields CASSMGQTNTGELFF.